A single T cell receptor (beta chain) is shown here with its context. Its specificity is unknown. The donors (healthy individuals) were bone marrow donors. Unrecorded immune exposures were likely, despite nominal health at sampling. The germline gives CDR1 LGHNT, CDR2 FRNRAP. Trimming left V 4 bases short and J 1 base short, with 4 bases between. The CDR3 consists of 13 residues. A multiplex PCR was run with 60 Vbeta primers and 13 Jbeta primers. Using immunoSEQ multiplex PCR, the repertoire was profiled, and TCRdb retains in-frame clones only, with some absent. The sample yields around 110,000 clones, around 69% seen once. The data originate from a study of cytomegalovirus exposure and HLA in healthy donors. Study summary: For the approximately 420 genotyped donors, over 80% fell within the Caucasian-associated ancestry cluster.

Findings and caveats of the study: When a later analysis compared HLA-associated TCR beta chains with equally common others, the HLA-associated chains turned out to be more clonally expanded and to have lower generation probabilities.

This chain links TRBV12-5 with TRBJ2-2; no definite D call. Sequencing used PBMCs. The sequence was obtained from a woman aged 40-49 years in good health and CMV-seropositive. The chain's CDR3 is CASGSQNTGELFF. The CDR3 DNA reads TGTGCTAGTGGTTCACAGAACACCGGGGAGCTGTTTTTT.